Listed below are T cell receptor beta chains from one sample, sequenced in a study of beta chain features in type 1 diabetes. TCRdb's copy holds only in-frame clones and misses some; the assay was immunoSEQ multiplex PCR. The table records hundreds of thousands of clones, about 14% of them present only once. Sequenced sample: naive CD4+ T cells from blood. All receptors derive from a man between 18 and 29 years old with type 1 diabetes. Each CDR3 is given with its conserved first and last residue. A D gene is named only where the DNA matches it firmly. The listing skips clone size in some rows; elsewhere it reads once, few, many or a size class.

v_call: TRBV29-1; clone_size: .; j_call: TRBJ2-5; d_call: .; cdr3_nt: TGCAGCGTTGAAAGGGGAGGATCAGAGACCCAGTACTTC; cdr3_aa: CSVERGGSETQYF
v_call: TRBV5-1; clone_size: .; j_call: TRBJ2-6; d_call: .; cdr3_nt: TGCGCCAGCAGCTTGTCATCCACGGGGGCCAACGTCCTGACTTTC; cdr3_aa: CASSLSSTGANVLTF
v_call: TRBV29-1; clone_size: .; j_call: TRBJ2-5; d_call: TRBD1; cdr3_nt: TGCAGCGGAGGACAGGGCTCTCAAGAGACCCAGTACTTC; cdr3_aa: CSGGQGSQETQYF
v_call: TRBV19; clone_size: .; j_call: TRBJ2-7; d_call: .; cdr3_nt: TGTGCCAGTAGTATAAGCTCGGGATTGGGTTACGAGCAGTACTTC; cdr3_aa: CASSISSGLGYEQYF
v_call: TRBV13; clone_size: few; j_call: TRBJ1-1; d_call: TRBD1; cdr3_nt: TGTGCCAGCATCGAACAGGGGGCGCTTTCCGTCACTGAAGCTTTCTTT; cdr3_aa: CASIEQGALSVTEAFF
v_call: TRBV28; clone_size: .; j_call: TRBJ1-5; d_call: .; cdr3_nt: TGTGCCAGCAGTCCCCCGGGCCAGCCCCAGCATTTT; cdr3_aa: CASSPPGQPQHF
v_call: TRBV7-2; clone_size: few; j_call: TRBJ1-1; d_call: .; cdr3_nt: TGTGCCAGCAGCTTATATAGGGCCAGCACTGAAGCTTTCTTT; cdr3_aa: CASSLYRASTEAFF
v_call: TRBV25-1; clone_size: few; j_call: TRBJ1-6; d_call: TRBD1; cdr3_nt: TGTGCCAGCAGTGACCAGGGGGGGAATTCACCCCTCCACTTT; cdr3_aa: CASSDQGGNSPLHF
v_call: TRBV6-5; clone_size: .; j_call: TRBJ2-5; d_call: TRBD1; cdr3_nt: TGTGCCAGCAGTCCCCTGACAGGGGGAGAGACCCAGTACTTC; cdr3_aa: CASSPLTGGETQYF
v_call: TRBV19; clone_size: .; j_call: TRBJ2-6; d_call: TRBD2; cdr3_nt: TGTGCCAGTAGTCTTAGCGGGAGGAGCTCTGGGGCCAACGTCCTGACTTTC; cdr3_aa: CASSLSGRSSGANVLTF
v_call: TRBV30; clone_size: .; j_call: TRBJ2-3; d_call: .; cdr3_nt: TGTGCCTGGAGTGGATCAGATGTGTTCACAGATACGCAGTATTTT; cdr3_aa: CAWSGSDVFTDTQYF
v_call: TRBV5-1; clone_size: few; j_call: TRBJ2-7; d_call: .; cdr3_nt: TGCGCCAGCAGCTCGAACAGGGACGAGCAGTACTTC; cdr3_aa: CASSSNRDEQYF
v_call: TRBV4-3; clone_size: few; j_call: TRBJ2-5; d_call: .; cdr3_nt: TGCGCCAGCAGCCAAGAACCCGGCCTCCAAGAGACCCAGTACTTC; cdr3_aa: CASSQEPGLQETQYF
v_call: TRBV7-7; clone_size: .; j_call: TRBJ2-5; d_call: .; cdr3_nt: TGTGCTAGCAGCTTAGACTTGAGCGGTGGAGAGACCCAGTACTTC; cdr3_aa: CASSLDLSGGETQYF
v_call: TRBV5-1; clone_size: .; j_call: TRBJ2-3; d_call: TRBD2; cdr3_nt: TGCGCCAGCAGCCCTTCCGGGGGGGAAGATACGCAGTATTTT; cdr3_aa: CASSPSGGEDTQYF
v_call: TRBV28; clone_size: .; j_call: TRBJ2-4; d_call: TRBD1; cdr3_nt: TGTGCCAGCAGCTCCCCGCTATACGGGACAGGGGTAACCATTCAGTACTTC; cdr3_aa: CASSSPLYGTGVTIQYF
v_call: TRBV25-1; clone_size: few; j_call: TRBJ1-2; d_call: .; cdr3_nt: TGTGCCAGCAGTGGCCCAGGGAGTTATGGCTACACCTTC; cdr3_aa: CASSGPGSYGYTF
v_call: TRBV10-3; clone_size: few; j_call: TRBJ2-3; d_call: .; cdr3_nt: TGTGCCATCAGTGAGTCTGGCGGGACCACAGATACGCAGTATTTT; cdr3_aa: CAISESGGTTDTQYF
v_call: TRBV7-2; clone_size: few; j_call: TRBJ1-4; d_call: .; cdr3_nt: TGTGCCAGCAGCTTAGCCCCCGGAACTAATGAAAAACTGTTTTTT; cdr3_aa: CASSLAPGTNEKLFF
v_call: TRBV18; clone_size: few; j_call: TRBJ2-2; d_call: .; cdr3_nt: TGTGCCAGCTCACCTACAGGTGCCGGGGAGCTGTTTTTT; cdr3_aa: CASSPTGAGELFF
v_call: TRBV28; clone_size: few; j_call: TRBJ2-7; d_call: .; cdr3_nt: TGTGCCAGCAGGAGGGTTGGGTCCCTCTACGAGCAGTACTTC; cdr3_aa: CASRRVGSLYEQYF
v_call: TRBV6-6; clone_size: .; j_call: TRBJ1-2; d_call: .; cdr3_nt: TGTGCCAGTACACCCACGGAATCGGGGGGCTACACCTTC; cdr3_aa: CASTPTESGGYTF
v_call: TRBV18; clone_size: few; j_call: TRBJ1-1; d_call: .; cdr3_nt: TGTGCCAGCTCACCATTGGACGGTCAAGCTTTCTTT; cdr3_aa: CASSPLDGQAFF
v_call: TRBV5-4; clone_size: .; j_call: TRBJ2-3; d_call: .; cdr3_nt: TGTGCCAGCAGCCCCCCGGAGGGCCGGACCGCGGCAGATACGCAGTATTTT; cdr3_aa: CASSPPEGRTAADTQYF
v_call: TRBV19; clone_size: few; j_call: TRBJ2-7; d_call: TRBD1; cdr3_nt: TGTGCCAGTAGTATTGGCAGGGGGTACGAGCAGTACTTC; cdr3_aa: CASSIGRGYEQYF
v_call: TRBV28; clone_size: .; j_call: TRBJ2-5; d_call: .; cdr3_nt: TGTGCCAGCAGTTTCGGGCAAGAGACCCAGTACTTC; cdr3_aa: CASSFGQETQYF
v_call: TRBV10-3; clone_size: .; j_call: TRBJ2-7; d_call: TRBD2; cdr3_nt: TGTGCCATCAGTGGAGGAATAGCGGGTTACGAGCAGTACTTC; cdr3_aa: CAISGGIAGYEQYF
v_call: TRBV6-6; clone_size: few; j_call: TRBJ2-1; d_call: TRBD2; cdr3_nt: TGTGCCGCCCACTCTAGCGGGAGCTCCTACAATGAGCAGTTCTTC; cdr3_aa: CAAHSSGSSYNEQFF
v_call: TRBV7-2; clone_size: .; j_call: TRBJ1-4; d_call: .; cdr3_nt: TGTGCCAGCAGCTTCGGGACGGCCGCAAAACTGTTTTTT; cdr3_aa: CASSFGTAAKLFF
v_call: TRBV7-2; clone_size: few; j_call: TRBJ2-7; d_call: .; cdr3_nt: TGTGCCAGCAGCTTCCCTAACCGACCCTACGAGCAGTACTTC; cdr3_aa: CASSFPNRPYEQYF
v_call: TRBV7-9; clone_size: .; j_call: TRBJ2-7; d_call: TRBD1; cdr3_nt: TGTGCCAGCAGCCGCGGGACAGGCCTTTACGGCGAGCAGTACTTC; cdr3_aa: CASSRGTGLYGEQYF
v_call: TRBV7-6; clone_size: .; j_call: TRBJ2-7; d_call: .; cdr3_nt: TGTGCCAGCAGCTTAGCGCCTCTTGGCGAGCAGTACTTC; cdr3_aa: CASSLAPLGEQYF